This T cell receptor (beta chain) was sequenced for a study of shared clonotypes between healthy human individuals. A note on this clone: Its matching antigen is unknown.

CDR3 size: 13 residues. The ends were cut back, 7 bases at V and 1 base at J, with 10 bases in the middle. Germline values: CDR1 SGHKS, CDR2 YYEKEE (reference sequence). Assay used: immunoSEQ multiplex PCR; TCRdb lists only in-frame clones, some missing. Among about 1.9 million clones, around 93% were seen once, and the ten largest hold around 1.8%. Findings and caveats of the study: The naive CD4 repertoires of a handful of donors were compared, and about 5% of clonotypes were shared.

The naive CD8 population came from CD45RO-negative cells selected for CCR7, without terminally differentiated effector memory CD45RA+ cells. This chain uses TRBV5-5 with TRBJ2-3; D is tentatively TRBD1 or TRBD2 (6 bases each). The material sequenced was naive CD8+ T cells from PBMCs. This receptor was identified in a man aged 18 to 29 in good health. Some clones in this sample may be carry-over from other donors' samples. The CDR3 sequence is CASYREGTDTQYF. The CDR3 DNA reads as TGTGCCAGCTACAGGGAGGGCACAGATACGCAGTATTTT.